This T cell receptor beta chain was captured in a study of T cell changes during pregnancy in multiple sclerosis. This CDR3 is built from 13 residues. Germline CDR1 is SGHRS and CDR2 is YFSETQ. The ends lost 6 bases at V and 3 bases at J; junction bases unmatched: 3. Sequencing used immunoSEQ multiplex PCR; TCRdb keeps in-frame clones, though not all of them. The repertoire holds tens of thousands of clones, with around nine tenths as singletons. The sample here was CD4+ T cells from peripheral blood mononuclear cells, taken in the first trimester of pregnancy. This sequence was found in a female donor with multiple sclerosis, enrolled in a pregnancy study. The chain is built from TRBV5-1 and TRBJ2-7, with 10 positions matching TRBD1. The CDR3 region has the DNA TGCGCCAGCACGGGGACAGGGGACTACGAGCAGTACTTC. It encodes CASTGTGDYEQYF. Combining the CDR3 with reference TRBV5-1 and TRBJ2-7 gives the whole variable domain KAGVTQTPRYLIKTRGQQVTLSCSPISGHRSVSWYQQTPGQGLQFLFEYFSETQRNKGNFPGRFSGRQFSNSRSEMNVSTLELGDSALYLCASTGTGDYEQYFGPGTRLTVT.